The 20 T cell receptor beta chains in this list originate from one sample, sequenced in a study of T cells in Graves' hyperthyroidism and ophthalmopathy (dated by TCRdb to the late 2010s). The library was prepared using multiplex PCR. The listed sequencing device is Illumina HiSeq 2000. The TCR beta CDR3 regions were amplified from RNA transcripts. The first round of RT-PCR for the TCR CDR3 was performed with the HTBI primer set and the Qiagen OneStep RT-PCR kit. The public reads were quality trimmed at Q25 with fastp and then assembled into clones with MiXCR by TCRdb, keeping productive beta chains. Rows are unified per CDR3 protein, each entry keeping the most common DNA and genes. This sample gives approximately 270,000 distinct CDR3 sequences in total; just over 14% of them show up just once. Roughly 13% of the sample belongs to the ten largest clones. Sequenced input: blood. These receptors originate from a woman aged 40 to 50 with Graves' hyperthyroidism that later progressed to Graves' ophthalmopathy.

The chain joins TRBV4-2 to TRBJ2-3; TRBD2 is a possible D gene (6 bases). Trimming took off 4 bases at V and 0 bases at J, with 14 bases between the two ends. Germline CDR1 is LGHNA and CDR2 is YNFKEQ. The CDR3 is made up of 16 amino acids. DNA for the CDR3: TGTGCCAGCAGCCGCGTAAGGGCGGGAAGCACAGATACGCAGTATTTT. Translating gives CASSRVRAGSTDTQYF.

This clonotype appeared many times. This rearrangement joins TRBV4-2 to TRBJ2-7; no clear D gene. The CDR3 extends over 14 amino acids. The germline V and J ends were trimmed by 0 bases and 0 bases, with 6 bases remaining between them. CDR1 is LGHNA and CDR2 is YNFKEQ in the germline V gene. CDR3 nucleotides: TGTGCCAGCAGCCAAGATCCGCACTCCTACGAGCAGTACTTC. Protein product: CASSQDPHSYEQYF.

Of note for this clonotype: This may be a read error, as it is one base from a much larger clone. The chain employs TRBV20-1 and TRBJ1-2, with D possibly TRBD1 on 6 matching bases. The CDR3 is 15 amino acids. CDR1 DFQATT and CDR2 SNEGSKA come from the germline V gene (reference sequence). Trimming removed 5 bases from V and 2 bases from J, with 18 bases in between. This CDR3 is CSAGLGQPPNYGYTF. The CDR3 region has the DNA TGCAGTGCTGGGCTCGGACAGCCCCCCAACTATGGCTACACCTTC.

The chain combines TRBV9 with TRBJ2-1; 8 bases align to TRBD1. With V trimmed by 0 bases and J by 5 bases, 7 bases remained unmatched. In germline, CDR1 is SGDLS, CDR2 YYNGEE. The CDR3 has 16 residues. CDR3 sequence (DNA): TGTGCCAGCAGCGTAGATATTGGACAGGGAGACAATGAGCAGTTCTTC. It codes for CASSVDIGQGDNEQFF.

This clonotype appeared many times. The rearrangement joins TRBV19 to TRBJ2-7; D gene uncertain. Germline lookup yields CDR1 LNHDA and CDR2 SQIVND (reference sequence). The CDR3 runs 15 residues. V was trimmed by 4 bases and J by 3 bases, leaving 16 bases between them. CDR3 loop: CASSTVAEPIYEQYF. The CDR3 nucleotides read TGTGCCAGTAGTACGGTGGCGGAACCCATCTACGAGCAGTACTTC.

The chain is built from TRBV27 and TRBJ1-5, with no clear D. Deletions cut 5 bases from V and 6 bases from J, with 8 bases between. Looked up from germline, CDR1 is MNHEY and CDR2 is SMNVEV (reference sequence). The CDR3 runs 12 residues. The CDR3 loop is CASSTGAQPQHF. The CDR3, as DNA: TGTGCCAGCAGTACGGGTGCTCAGCCCCAGCATTTT.

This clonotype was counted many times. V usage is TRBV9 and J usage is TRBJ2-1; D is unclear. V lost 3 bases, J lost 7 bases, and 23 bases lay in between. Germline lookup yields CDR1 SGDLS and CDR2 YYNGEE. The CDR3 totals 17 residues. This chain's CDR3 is CASSARFDTSVGNEQFF. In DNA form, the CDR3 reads TGTGCCAGCAGCGCACGATTCGACACCTCGGTGGGGAATGAGCAGTTCTTC.

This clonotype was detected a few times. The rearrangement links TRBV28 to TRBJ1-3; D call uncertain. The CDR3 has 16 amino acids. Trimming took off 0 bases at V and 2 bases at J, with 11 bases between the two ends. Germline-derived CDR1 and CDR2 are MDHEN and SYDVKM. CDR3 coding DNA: TGTGCCAGCAGTTTATGGCCTGGGCCCACTGGAAACACCATATATTTT. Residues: CASSLWPGPTGNTIYF.

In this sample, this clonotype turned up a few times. The CDR3 sequence is CSARRTGGYSPLHF. The CDR3 DNA follows: TGCAGTGCTAGAAGGACAGGGGGTTATTCACCCCTCCACTTT. The V and J genes are TRBV20-1 and TRBJ1-6, with 10 bases fitting TRBD1. Germline-derived CDR1 and CDR2 are DFQATT and SNEGSKA (reference sequence). The V gene end was trimmed by 2 bases and the J gene end by 8 bases; junction bases not matched to a gene: 3. The CDR3 length is 14 residues.

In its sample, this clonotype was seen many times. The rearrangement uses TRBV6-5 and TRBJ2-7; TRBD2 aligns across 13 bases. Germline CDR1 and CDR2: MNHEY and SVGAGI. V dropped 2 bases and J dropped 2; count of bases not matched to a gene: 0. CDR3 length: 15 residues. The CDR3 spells CASSYGTSGTYEQYF. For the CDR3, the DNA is TGTGCCAGCAGTTACGGGACTAGCGGGACCTACGAGCAGTACTTC.

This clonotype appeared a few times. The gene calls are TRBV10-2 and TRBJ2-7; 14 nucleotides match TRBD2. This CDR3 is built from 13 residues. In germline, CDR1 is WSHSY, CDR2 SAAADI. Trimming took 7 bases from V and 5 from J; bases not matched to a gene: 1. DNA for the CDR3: TGCGCCAGCATGGGACTAGCGGGAGACGAGCAGTACTTC. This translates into CASMGLAGDEQYF.

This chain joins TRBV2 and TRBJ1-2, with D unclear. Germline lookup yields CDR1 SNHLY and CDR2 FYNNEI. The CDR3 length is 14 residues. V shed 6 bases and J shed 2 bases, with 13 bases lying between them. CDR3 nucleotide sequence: TGTGCCAGCAGCCAGGAGGCGGTGAACTATGGCTACACCTTC. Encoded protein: CASSQEAVNYGYTF.

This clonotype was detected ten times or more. The CDR3 nucleotides are TGTGCCAGCAGCCAAGATTACCTGGGGACAGGGGTTATCAATGAGCAGTTCTTC. Amino acids: CASSQDYLGTGVINEQFF. The chain recombines TRBV3-1 with TRBJ2-1; 10 nucleotides match TRBD1. Germline assignment: CDR1 LGHDT and CDR2 YNNKEL (reference sequence). With V trimmed by 0 bases and J by 6 bases, 11 bases remained unmatched. This CDR3 region has 18 residues.

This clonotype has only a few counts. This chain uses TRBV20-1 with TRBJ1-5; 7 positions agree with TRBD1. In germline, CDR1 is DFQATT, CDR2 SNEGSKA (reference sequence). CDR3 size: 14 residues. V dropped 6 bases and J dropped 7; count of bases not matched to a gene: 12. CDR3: CSARTGGTDQPQHF. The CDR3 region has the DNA TGCAGTGCAAGGACGGGGGGGACAGACCAGCCCCAGCATTTT.

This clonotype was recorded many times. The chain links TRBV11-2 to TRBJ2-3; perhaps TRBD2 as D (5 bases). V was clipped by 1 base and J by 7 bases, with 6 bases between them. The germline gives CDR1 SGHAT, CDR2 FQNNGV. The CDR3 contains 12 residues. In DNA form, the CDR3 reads TGTGCCAGCAGCTTAGGCGGGTATACGCAGTATTTT. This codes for CASSLGGYTQYF.

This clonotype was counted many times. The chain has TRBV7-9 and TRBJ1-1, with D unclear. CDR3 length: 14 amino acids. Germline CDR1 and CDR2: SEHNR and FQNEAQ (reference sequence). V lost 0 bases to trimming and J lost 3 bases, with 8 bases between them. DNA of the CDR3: TGTGCCAGCAGCTTAGCGCTGGGAGACACTGAAGCTTTCTTT. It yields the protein CASSLALGDTEAFF.

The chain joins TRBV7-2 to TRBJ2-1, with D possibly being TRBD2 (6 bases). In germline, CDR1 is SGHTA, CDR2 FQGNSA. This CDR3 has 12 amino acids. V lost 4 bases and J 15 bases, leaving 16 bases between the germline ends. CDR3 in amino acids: CASSSTGVRRFF. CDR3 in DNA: TGTGCCAGCAGCTCAACGGGAGTTCGGCGGTTCTTC.

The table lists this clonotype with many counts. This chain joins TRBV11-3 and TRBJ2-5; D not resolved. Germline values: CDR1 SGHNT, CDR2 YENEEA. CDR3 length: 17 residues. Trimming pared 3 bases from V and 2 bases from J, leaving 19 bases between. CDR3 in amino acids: CASSLGQGRGLQETQYF. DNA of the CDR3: TGTGCCAGCAGCTTGGGTCAAGGACGAGGCCTGCAAGAGACCCAGTACTTC.

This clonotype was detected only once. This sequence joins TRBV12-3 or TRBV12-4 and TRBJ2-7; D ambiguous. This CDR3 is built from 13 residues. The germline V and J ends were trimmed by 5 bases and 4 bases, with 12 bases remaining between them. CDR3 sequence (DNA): TGTGCCAGCAGTAGATCTGTGTGGTACGAGCAGTACTTC. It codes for CASSRSVWYEQYF.

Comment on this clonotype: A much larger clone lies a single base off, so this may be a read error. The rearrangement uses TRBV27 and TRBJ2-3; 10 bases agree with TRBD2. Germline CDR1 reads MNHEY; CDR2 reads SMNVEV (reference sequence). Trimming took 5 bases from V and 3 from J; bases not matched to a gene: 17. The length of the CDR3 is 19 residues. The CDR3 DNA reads TGTGCCAGCAGTGACCCCGGACAAGCGGGAGGGACGGGAACAGATACGCAGTATTTT. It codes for CASSDPGQAGGTGTDTQYF.